This T cell receptor beta chain is drawn from a study of cytomegalovirus exposure and HLA in healthy donors. 13 Jbeta primers and 60 Vbeta primers were used for the PCR. The assay was immunoSEQ multiplex PCR, and TCRdb's table has in-frame clones only and misses some. The table includes 130,000 to 150,000 clones, around 82% detected once. The germline gives CDR1 MNHNS, CDR2 SASEGT. This CDR3 is built from 13 residues. The V segment lost 7 bases and the J segment 1 base; nucleotides outside the gene matches: 2. This clone appeared a few times. The chain links TRBV6-1 to TRBJ1-1; 8 nucleotides line up with TRBD1. This TCR came from a woman between 18 and 30 years old in good health and CMV-seropositive. The specimen sequenced was PBMCs. As DNA, the CDR3 is TGTGCCAGCAAGGACAGGGAGAACACTGAAGCTTTCTTT. Protein sequence: CASKDRENTEAFF.